A single T cell receptor beta chain is shown here with its context. The target antigen is unknown. The germline V gene encodes CDR1 MDHEN and CDR2 SYDVKM. The junction had 6 bases not matched to a gene; V was cut back by 3 bases and J by 9 bases. The CDR3 contains 15 residues. These data belong to a study of T cell responses to AZD1222 COVID-19 vaccine. Study outcomes and limitations: With two AZD1222 doses given, Spike-specific TCR breadth and depth both rose. Only a handful of AZD1222 recipients, roughly six in all, had baseline seropositivity.

Some clones are missing from TCRdb's copy, which holds only in-frame ones; the method was immunoSEQ multiplex PCR. Altogether some 130,000 clones are present, about nine tenths being singletons, with the ten largest covering approximately 20%. This chain uses TRBV28 with TRBJ2-1, with TRBD2 matching over 12 bases. Material: peripheral blood, obtained on day 0 of AZD1222 vaccination. The sequence was collected from an adult in good health. The CDR3 here is CASSLTSGGRSEQFF. The CDR3, as DNA: TGTGCCAGCAGTTTGACTAGCGGGGGCCGAAGTGAGCAGTTCTTC.